This passage covers 18 T cell receptor beta chains from one sample sequenced in a study of PD-1 blockade in classical Hodgkin lymphoma. Assay: immunoSEQ multiplex PCR; the TCRdb copy retains only in-frame clones and omits some. Of tens of thousands of clones listed, roughly 87% are singletons. Brentuximab vedotin exposure varied among the patients, all of whom had relapsed after autologous stem cell transplantation. Thawed PBMCs yielded CD4+ T cells through magnetic negative selection. The source material was CD4+ T cells from blood, sampled at baseline. These receptors all come from a human donor with classical Hodgkin lymphoma.

The chain combines TRBV14 with TRBJ2-3, with D perhaps matching TRBD1 or TRBD2 (7 bases each). The V end lost 3 bases, the J end lost 4 bases, and 14 bases lay between the germline ends. CDR3 size: 15 residues. CDR1 and CDR2 (germline): SGHDN, FVKESK. The CDR3 DNA sequence: TGTGCCAGCAGCCAGAGACAGGGAGGGGCAGATACGCAGTATTTT. Its protein product is CASSQRQGGADTQYF.

The chain couples TRBV4-3 to TRBJ1-4; 11 positions agree with TRBD1. Germline values: CDR1 LGHNA, CDR2 YSLEER. V shed 3 bases, J shed 7 bases, and the junction held 7 bases outside the gene matches. The CDR3 consists of 16 residues. DNA for the CDR3: TGCGCCAGCAGCCAGTATGGGGGACAGGGGGGTGAAAAACTGTTTTTT. It specifies CASSQYGGQGGEKLFF.

The rearrangement links TRBV18 to TRBJ1-5; 8 positions match TRBD1. The CDR3 has 14 residues. Germline V gives CDR1 KGHSH, CDR2 LQKENI. J was trimmed by 4 bases and V by 6 bases; bases with no gene match: 5. CDR3 sequence: CASSLGQGNQPQHF. In DNA, the CDR3 is TGTGCCAGCTCCCTCGGACAGGGTAATCAGCCCCAGCATTTT.

The chain couples TRBV5-1 to TRBJ1-4; possibly TRBD1 for D (6 bases). Looked up from germline, CDR1 is SGHRS and CDR2 is YFSETQ. The V end lost 4 bases, the J end lost 0 bases, and 16 bases lay between the germline ends. CDR3 length: 17 residues. Written as DNA, the CDR3 is TGCGCCAGCAGCCGGGGGGCCGACAGAGCAACTAATGAAAAACTGTTTTTT. It yields the protein CASSRGADRATNEKLFF.

In this sample, this clone turned up a few times. The chain recombines TRBV27 with TRBJ2-2; weak D call: TRBD1 (6 bases). The CDR3 is 15 residues long. Per the germline V gene, CDR1 is MNHEY and CDR2 is SMNVEV (reference sequence). V lost 5 bases, J lost 1 base, and 11 bases lay in between. This CDR3 reads CASSDLTGNTGELFF. The DNA for the CDR3 is TGTGCCAGCAGTGACCTGACAGGGAACACCGGGGAGCTGTTTTTT.

The chain recombines TRBV18 with TRBJ2-5; D is possibly TRBD2 (7 bases). This CDR3 spans 14 amino acids. Trimming pared 2 bases from V and 4 bases from J, leaving 11 bases between. CDR1 is KGHSH, CDR2 LQKENI, per germline. CDR3 in DNA: TGTGCCAGCTCACCAAAGGGAGGGGGAGAGACCCAGTACTTC. Its protein product is CASSPKGGGETQYF.

The gene calls are TRBV19 and TRBJ1-1; a possible D gene is TRBD1 (5 bases). CDR1 is LNHDA, CDR2 SQIVND, per germline (reference sequence). V gave up 6 bases and J gave up 1 base, with 9 bases separating them. The CDR3 has 13 amino acids. For the CDR3, the DNA is TGTGCCAGTAGCGGGAGGGGGAACACTGAAGCTTTCTTT. This gives the protein CASSGRGNTEAFF.

The chain carries TRBV7-9 and TRBJ2-1; 7 bases are shared with TRBD2. The CDR3 is 15 residues long. V shed 1 base, J shed 2 bases, and the junction held 2 bases outside the gene matches. Per germline, CDR1 SEHNR and CDR2 FQNEAQ (reference sequence). CDR3 nucleotides: TGTGCCAGCAGCTTAGTGGGAGGGACCTACAATGAGCAGTTCTTC. Encoded protein: CASSLVGGTYNEQFF.

The chain recombines TRBV7-9 with TRBJ2-7; tentative D call: TRBD1 (6 bases). There are 17 residues in the CDR3. CDR1 and CDR2 (germline): SEHNR, FQNEAQ (reference sequence). The V and J ends lost 3 bases and 5 bases respectively, with 23 bases between them. The CDR3 here is CASSFSRTATAPHEQYF. CDR3 in DNA: TGTGCCAGCAGCTTTTCGCGGACAGCGACGGCCCCCCACGAGCAGTACTTC.

This rearrangement joins TRBV29-1 to TRBJ1-1, with 10 bases matching TRBD1. Unmatched junction bases numbered 7, after V lost 6 bases and J lost 6 bases. The CDR3 covers 13 residues. The V gene's germline CDR1 is SQVTM and CDR2 ANQGSEA. CDR3 DNA: TGCAGCGTCCGGGACAGGGGACACTCTGAAGCTTTCTTT. It is translated as CSVRDRGHSEAFF.

The chain employs TRBV4-2 and TRBJ2-7; the D is unclear. The CDR3 loop spans 15 amino acids. The germline CDR1 and CDR2 sequences are LGHNA and YNFKEQ. Trimming cost V 0 bases and J 0 bases, with 9 bases left between them. The CDR3: CASSQELLSSYEQYF. The CDR3 DNA follows: TGTGCCAGCAGCCAAGAACTTCTGAGCTCCTACGAGCAGTACTTC.

The chain is built from TRBV23-1 and TRBJ1-4; a weak D match, TRBD1 (5 bases). Being an ORF, TRBV23-1 has a function that is uncertain. V dropped 6 bases and J dropped 5 bases, with 16 bases sitting between them. The CDR3 loop spans 15 amino acids. The chain's CDR3 is CASSPKGKGNEKLFF. The CDR3 DNA reads TGCGCCAGCAGCCCAAAGGGAAAGGGGAATGAAAAACTGTTTTTT.

CDR3 protein: CASSTGGRLSGNTIYF. The DNA of the CDR3 is TGTGCCAGTAGTACTGGGGGACGGCTCTCTGGAAACACCATATATTTT. This sequence joins TRBV19 and TRBJ1-3; weak D call: TRBD1 (5 bases). Per germline, CDR1 LNHDA and CDR2 SQIVND (reference sequence). V shed 4 bases and J shed 0 bases, with 13 bases lying between them. The CDR3 is 16 amino acids.

J is TRBJ1-4 and V is TRBV2, with TRBD1 identical over 9 bases. Germline V gene lookup returns CDR1 SNHLY and CDR2 FYNNEI. Germline trimming cut 8 bases from V and 0 bases from J; bases unmatched to any gene: 7. This CDR3 spans 16 amino acids. CDR3 coding DNA: TGTGCCAGCGTCCCGGGACAGGGAACAACTAATGAAAAACTGTTTTTT. Protein: CASVPGQGTTNEKLFF.

This chain uses TRBV27 with TRBJ2-1; D is perhaps TRBD2 (6 bases). V lost 2 bases and J lost 10, with 12 bases in between. CDR1 is MNHEY and CDR2 is SMNVEV in the germline V gene (reference sequence). This CDR3 has 13 residues. In nucleotides, the CDR3 is TGTGCCAGCAGTTTAGAAGGCGGGACGGAGCAGTTCTTC. Amino acid sequence: CASSLEGGTEQFF.

The chain is built from TRBV11-3 and TRBJ2-7; TRBD1 matches at 9 bases. Trimming removed 5 bases from V and 2 bases from J; junction bases left unmatched: 7. The length of the CDR3 is 15 residues. Germline V gene lookup returns CDR1 SGHNT and CDR2 YENEEA. CDR3 sequence: CASSPGTGKTYEQYF. CDR3 DNA sequence: TGTGCCAGCAGCCCCGGGACAGGGAAAACCTACGAGCAGTACTTC.

CDR3 nucleotide sequence: TGTGCCAGCAGACCCTCCAGGGTAGGTCCTGGCGAGCAGTACTTC. Its protein product is CASRPSRVGPGEQYF. The chain is built from TRBV7-8 and TRBJ2-7; D possibly corresponds to TRBD1 (5 bases). Germline CDR1 is SGHVS and CDR2 is FQNEAQ. The CDR3 is 15 residues long. Deletions cut 6 bases from V and 6 bases from J, with 21 bases between. Using reference TRBV7-8 and TRBJ2-7 for the parts outside the CDR3, the full variable domain is GAGVSQSPRYKVAKRGQDVALRCDPISGHVSLFWYQQALGQGPEFLTYFQNEAQLDKSGLPSDRFFAERPEGSVSTLKIQRTQQEDSAVYLCASRPSRVGPGEQYFGPGTRLTVT.

The rearrangement links TRBV27 to TRBJ1-2; D call uncertain. This CDR3 has 14 residues. Between the trimmed V and J ends, which lost 1 base and 1 base, there was a span of 7 bases. Germline V CDR1 and CDR2: MNHEY, SMNVEV (reference sequence). CDR3 amino acids: CASSLYPFNYGYTF. Written as DNA, the CDR3 is TGTGCCAGCAGTTTATATCCGTTTAACTATGGCTACACCTTC.